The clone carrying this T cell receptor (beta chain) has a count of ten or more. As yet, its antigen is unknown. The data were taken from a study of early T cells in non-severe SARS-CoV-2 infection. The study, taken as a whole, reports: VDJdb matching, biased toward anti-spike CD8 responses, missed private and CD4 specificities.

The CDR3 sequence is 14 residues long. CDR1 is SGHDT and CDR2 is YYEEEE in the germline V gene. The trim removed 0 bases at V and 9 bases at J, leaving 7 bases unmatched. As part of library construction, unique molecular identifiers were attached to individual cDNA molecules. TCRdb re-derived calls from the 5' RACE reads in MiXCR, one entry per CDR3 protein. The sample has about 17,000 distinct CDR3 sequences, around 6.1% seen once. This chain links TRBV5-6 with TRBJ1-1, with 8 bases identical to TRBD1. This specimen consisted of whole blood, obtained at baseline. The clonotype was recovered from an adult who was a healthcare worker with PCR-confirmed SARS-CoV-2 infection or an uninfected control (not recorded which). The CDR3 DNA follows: TGTGCCAGCAGCTTGGTGACAGGGGAGGTTAAAGCTTTCTTT. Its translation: CASSLVTGEVKAFF.